One T cell receptor (beta chain) is described in this entry. This entry is derived from a study of blood T cell repertoires in COVID-19. Whole-study context: Acute-phase and convalescent COVID-19 samples originated in the United States, Italy and Spain.

The CDR3 has 13 amino acids. Trimming took 5 bases from V and 4 from J, leaving 9 bases between them. Germline V gene lookup returns CDR1 SGHAT and CDR2 FQNNGV. In the original processing: The authors estimated nucleated cell counts from reference gene primer amplification. TCRdb's table, derived via immunoSEQ multiplex PCR, lists solely in-frame clones and lacks some. That table gives V, J and clone size, and the DNA gave D and trimming. This sample has 30,000 to 40,000 clones, with roughly 93% found just once. The origin of this receptor is a human donor in a cohort sampled during active COVID-19. The sequenced sample consisted of peripheral blood. The chain carries TRBV11-2 and TRBJ1-5; D ambiguous. CDR3 bases: TGTGCCAGCAGCCCCAACGGGAATCAGCCCCAGCATTTT. Protein: CASSPNGNQPQHF.